Listed below are T cell receptor beta chains from one sample, sequenced in a study of OX40 agonist ivuxolimab in advanced cancers. The method was immunoSEQ multiplex PCR; TCRdb's version includes in-frame clones alone and lacks a portion of them. The sample contains some 150,000 clones, about 93% of which appear only once. Source: CD4+ or CD8+ T cells sorted from blood, taken in a trial of the OX40 agonist ivuxolimab. All receptors come from an adult with an advanced solid tumor such as melanoma, head and neck, liver or kidney cancer. CDR3s leave out the opening cysteine and the closing phenylalanine or tryptophan. Not all rows give a size; the values are once, few, many and, for expanded clones, a class.

V: TRBV10-3
size: NA
CDR3: AISFRGQGVLSSGNTIY

V: TRBV6-6
size: NA
CDR3: ASRPYATTNEKLF

V: TRBV19
size: NA
CDR3: ASRTGGVETQY

V: TRBV5-4
size: NA
CDR3: ASSLLMGEKLF

V: TRBV6-5
size: NA
CDR3: ASSSWTAPNYGYT

V: TRBV11-3
size: NA
CDR3: ASSLNGQPKETQY

V: TRBV10-3
size: NA
CDR3: AITRSTPTEGYT

V: TRBV6-1
size: NA
CDR3: ASSEAGTDTQY

V: TRBV9
size: NA
CDR3: ASSEGPTGELF

V: TRBV18
size: NA
CDR3: ASSPDGTYEQY

V: TRBV7-9
size: NA
CDR3: ASSSLWTGSTETQY

V: TRBV4-3
size: NA
CDR3: ASSQDTRGAYEQY

V: TRBV11-2
size: NA
CDR3: ASSFRGLDGVNTIY

V: TRBV5-6
size: NA
CDR3: ASSLAAGGRKLF

V: TRBV7-3
size: NA
CDR3: ASSLSGRGDTQY

V: TRBV4-3
size: NA
CDR3: ASSQGTGSRGYT

V: TRBV6-6
size: NA
CDR3: ASSYDRTATIY

V: TRBV6-5
size: NA
CDR3: ASSPGGDYGYT

V: TRBV19
size: once
CDR3: ASSIPGLAGGRGETQY

V: TRBV30
size: NA
CDR3: AWSLERRYGYT

V: TRBV7-2
size: NA
CDR3: ASSLYRGGRYNEQF

V: TRBV6-5
size: NA
CDR3: ASSPTGTEYEQY

V: TRBV5-6
size: NA
CDR3: ASSFEGDTEAF

V: TRBV15
size: NA
CDR3: ATSPRIVGETQY

V: TRBV9
size: NA
CDR3: ASSPEGTWRKNIQY

V: TRBV7-8
size: NA
CDR3: ASSSGTGYYEQY

V: TRBV4-2
size: NA
CDR3: ASSSGPLAEGVGTDTQY

V: TRBV14
size: NA
CDR3: ASSPLGTEETQY

V: TRBV18
size: NA
CDR3: ASSGVGSTDTQY

V: TRBV6-1
size: NA
CDR3: ASSTQGDTEAF

V: TRBV5-6
size: NA
CDR3: ASSVDYEQY

V: TRBV29-1
size: NA
CDR3: SVESQGFYNFNEQF

V: TRBV6-5
size: NA
CDR3: ASTRQETQY

V: TRBV28
size: NA
CDR3: ASRPPGVQETQY

V: TRBV20-1
size: NA
CDR3: SAPDPYEQY

V: TRBV6-1
size: NA
CDR3: ASSPTLNQPQH

V: TRBV6-6
size: NA
CDR3: ASRYGGYEQY

V: TRBV5-1
size: NA
CDR3: ASGTKGTMNTEAF

V: TRBV6-6
size: NA
CDR3: ASSYSRQLGVNEQF

V: TRBV19
size: NA
CDR3: ASSIRSTGLATEAF

V: TRBV5-1
size: NA
CDR3: ASSLGQGSYEQY

V: TRBV7-2
size: NA
CDR3: ASSLDPFQGGNTEAF

V: TRBV5-6
size: NA
CDR3: ASSWTGSGEKLF

V: TRBV18
size: NA
CDR3: ASSPGTTYNEQF

V: TRBV7-2
size: once
CDR3: ASSLDRNTQY

V: TRBV2
size: NA
CDR3: ASSRDRLPYNSPLH